This T cell receptor (beta chain) was sequenced during a study of shared clonotypes between healthy human individuals. Study information: CD4 naive cells filled three plates per donor, CD4 memory three, CD8 naive two and CD8 memory one.

V shed 5 bases, J shed 7 bases, and the junction held 5 bases outside the gene matches. The germline gives CDR1 SEHNR, CDR2 FQNEAQ (reference sequence). The CDR3 length is 12 residues. Assay: immunoSEQ multiplex PCR; the TCRdb copy retains only in-frame clones and omits some. The sample consists of roughly 500,000 clones, almost 97% of them appearing once. Sequenced: naive CD4+ T cells sorted from blood. Indicated subset: CD45RA+ positively selected. The source of this sequence is a woman in her twenties or thirties in good health. The chain recombines TRBV7-9 with TRBJ2-7, with 7 bases aligning to TRBD1. The CDR3 loop reads CASSHTGVEQYF. The DNA for the CDR3 is TGTGCCAGCAGCCACACAGGGGTAGAGCAGTACTTC.